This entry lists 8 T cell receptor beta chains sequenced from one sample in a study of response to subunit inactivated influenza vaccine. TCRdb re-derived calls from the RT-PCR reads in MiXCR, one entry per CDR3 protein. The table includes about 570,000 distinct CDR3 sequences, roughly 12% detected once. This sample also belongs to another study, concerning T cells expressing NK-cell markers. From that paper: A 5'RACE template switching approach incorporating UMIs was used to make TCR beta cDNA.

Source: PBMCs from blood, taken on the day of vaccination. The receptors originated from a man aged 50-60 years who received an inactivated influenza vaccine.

CDR3 bases: TGCGCCAGCAGCTTGGTCGGAGGGTTCGGTGAGCAGTTCTTC. This encodes CASSLVGGFGEQFF. The J gene is TRBJ2-1, the V gene TRBV5-1; maybe TRBD2 (6 bases). The CDR3 covers 14 residues. Germline-derived CDR1 and CDR2 are SGHRS and YFSETQ. Trimming pared 0 bases from V and 9 bases from J, leaving 13 bases between.

The CDR3 spells CASSTGLAGFYEQYF. The CDR3 region has the DNA TGTGCCAGCAGTACAGGACTAGCGGGGTTCTACGAGCAGTACTTC. The chain joins TRBV6-2 or TRBV6-3 to TRBJ2-7; TRBD2 matches 12 bases. The germline gives CDR1 MNHEY, CDR2 SVGEGT. Trimming took 5 bases from V and 3 from J; bases not matched to a gene: 5. The CDR3 totals 15 residues.

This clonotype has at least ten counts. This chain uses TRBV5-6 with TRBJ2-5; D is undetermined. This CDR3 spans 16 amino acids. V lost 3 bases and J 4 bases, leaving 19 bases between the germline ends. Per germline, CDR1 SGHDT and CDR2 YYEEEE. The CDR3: CASSSQFLGFGETQYF. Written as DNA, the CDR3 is TGTGCCAGCAGCTCGCAATTCCTAGGATTCGGAGAGACCCAGTACTTC. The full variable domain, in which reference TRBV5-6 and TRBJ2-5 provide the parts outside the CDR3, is DAGVTQSPTHLIKTRGQQVTLRCSPKSGHDTVSWYQQALGQGPQFIFQYYEEEERQRGNFPDRFSGHQFPNYSSELNVNALLLGDSALYLCASSSQFLGFGETQYFGPGTRLLVL.

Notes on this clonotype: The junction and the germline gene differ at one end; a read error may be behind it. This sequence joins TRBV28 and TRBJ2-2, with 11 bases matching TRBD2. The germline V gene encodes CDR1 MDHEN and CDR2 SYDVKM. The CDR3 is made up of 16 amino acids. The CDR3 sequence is CVSSSGTSGYTGELFF. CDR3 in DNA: TGTGTCAGCAGTTCCGGGACTAGCGGATACACCGGGGAGCTGTTTTTT.

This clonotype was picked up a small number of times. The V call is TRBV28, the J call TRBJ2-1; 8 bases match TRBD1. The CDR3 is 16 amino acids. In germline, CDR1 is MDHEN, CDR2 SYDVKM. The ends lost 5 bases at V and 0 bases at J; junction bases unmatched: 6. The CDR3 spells CASSPHRGSSYNEQFF. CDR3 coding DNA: TGTGCCAGCAGTCCACACAGGGGGAGCTCCTACAATGAGCAGTTCTTC.

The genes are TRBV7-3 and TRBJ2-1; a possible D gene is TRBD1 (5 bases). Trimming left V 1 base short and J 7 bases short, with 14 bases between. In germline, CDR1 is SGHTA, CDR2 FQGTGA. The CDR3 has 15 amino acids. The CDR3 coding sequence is TGTGCCAGCAGCTTAAGACGGGTCGCAGGGAATGAGCAGTTCTTC. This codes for CASSLRRVAGNEQFF.

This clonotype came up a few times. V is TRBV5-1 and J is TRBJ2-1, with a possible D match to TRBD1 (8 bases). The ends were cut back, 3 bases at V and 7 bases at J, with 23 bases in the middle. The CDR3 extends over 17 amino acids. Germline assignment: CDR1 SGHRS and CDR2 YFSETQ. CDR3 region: CASSSAFTGGAGNEQFF. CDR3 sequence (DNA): TGCGCCAGCAGCTCCGCTTTTACAGGGGGGGCCGGGAATGAGCAGTTCTTC.

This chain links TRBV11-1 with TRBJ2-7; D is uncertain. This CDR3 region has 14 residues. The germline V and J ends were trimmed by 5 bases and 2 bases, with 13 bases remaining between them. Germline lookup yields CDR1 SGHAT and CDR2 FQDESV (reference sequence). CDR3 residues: CASSPGGRTYEQYF. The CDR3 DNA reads TGTGCCAGCAGCCCCGGCGGTAGGACCTACGAGCAGTACTTC.